The 24 T cell receptor beta chains below all came from one sample that was sequenced in a study of blood T cell repertoires in COVID-19. Profiled with immunoSEQ multiplex PCR; TCRdb holds only in-frame clones, not every one. The sample lists 85,000 to 100,000 clones; more than 65% were seen once. The sequenced material came from peripheral blood. These receptors all come from an elderly woman with active or convalescent COVID-19.

This clone was observed a handful of times. V usage is TRBV6-2 or TRBV6-3 and J usage is TRBJ2-3; 11 nucleotides align to TRBD2. The V gene end was trimmed by 2 bases and the J gene end by 0 bases; junction bases not matched to a gene: 4. Germline CDR1 and CDR2: MNHEY and SVGEGT. The CDR3 contains 17 residues. CDR3 amino acids: CASSYVTSGTSTDTQYF. In DNA form, the CDR3 reads TGTGCCAGCAGTTACGTGACTAGCGGGACCAGCACAGATACGCAGTATTTT.

This clone was picked up a small number of times. The V and J genes are TRBV6-2 or TRBV6-3 and TRBJ2-1; TRBD2 matches 9 bases. Trimming at V came to 5 bases and at J to 5 bases, leaving 16 bases not matched to a gene. From germline, CDR1 is MNHEY and CDR2 SVGEGT. CDR3 length equals 18 residues. The CDR3 coding sequence is TGTGCCAGCAGTGGACTAGCGTCCATTTCGCTACTTCACAATGAGCAGTTCTTC. This translates into CASSGLASISLLHNEQFF.

CDR3 sequence reads: CSASPPTVAEKLFF. CDR3 in DNA: TGCAGTGCTAGTCCTCCGACAGTGGCTGAAAAACTGTTTTTT. The chain recombines TRBV20-1 with TRBJ1-4, with a tentative D call TRBD1 (5 bases). V was pared by 3 bases and J by 7 bases, with 15 bases between. Germline assignment: CDR1 DFQATT and CDR2 SNEGSKA (reference sequence). CDR3 length equals 14 residues.

The CDR3 DNA reads as TGTGCCAGTAGTTCCTGGACAGGCTACGAGCAGTACTTC. Amino acid sequence: CASSSWTGYEQYF. V is TRBV19 and J is TRBJ2-7; 7 nucleotides match TRBD1. The CDR3 has 13 residues. The ends lost 5 bases at V and 3 bases at J; junction bases unmatched: 4. Germline V gene data show CDR1 as LNHDA and CDR2 as SQIVND (reference sequence).

The chain employs TRBV20-1 and TRBJ1-2; no definite D call. Trimming removed 7 bases from V and 4 bases from J, with 19 bases in between. This CDR3 contains 14 residues. The germline V gene encodes CDR1 DFQATT and CDR2 SNEGSKA (reference sequence). The CDR3 region is CSVSGEGRAYGYTF. The CDR3 DNA reads as TGCAGTGTTAGTGGAGAGGGCCGTGCCTATGGCTACACCTTC.

Here the CDR3 reads CSARGPLEQYF. The CDR3 nucleotides read TGCAGTGCTAGGGGCCCCTTGGAGCAGTACTTC. The chain uses TRBV20-1 and TRBJ2-7, with unresolved D. The V gene's germline CDR1 is DFQATT and CDR2 SNEGSKA (reference sequence). Trimming shortened V by 3 bases and J by 7 bases, and 10 bases separated the two germline ends. The CDR3 has 11 amino acids.

The chain uses TRBV24-1 and TRBJ2-3; no firm D call. From germline, CDR1 is KGHDR and CDR2 SFDVKD. V shed 1 base and J shed 1 base, with 5 bases lying between them. The CDR3 spans 14 residues. CDR3 residues: CATSDFVGTDTQYF. The CDR3 DNA sequence: TGTGCCACCAGTGATTTCGTTGGCACAGATACGCAGTATTTT.

This clone was recorded a few times. This rearrangement joins TRBV6-2 or TRBV6-3 to TRBJ1-1; weak D call: TRBD1 (6 bases). CDR1 and CDR2 from the germline V gene are MNHEY and SVGEGT. The V gene lost 0 bases and the J gene lost 4 bases, with 12 bases spanning the gap. CDR3 size: 15 residues. The CDR3 DNA reads as TGTGCCAGCAGTTACTCGATCACAGGGAGCACTGAAGCTTTCTTT. This sequence encodes CASSYSITGSTEAFF.

The genes are TRBV7-9 and TRBJ2-7; D not resolved. Trimming took 2 bases from V and 7 from J, leaving 9 bases between them. In germline, CDR1 is SEHNR, CDR2 FQNEAQ (reference sequence). This CDR3 has 12 amino acids. The CDR3 DNA follows: TGTGCCAGCAGCTTAATCAAAGAGGAGCAGTACTTC. Encoded protein: CASSLIKEEQYF.

Here the CDR3 reads CAIRERQGPNTEAFF. CDR3 nucleotides: TGTGCCATCAGAGAAAGACAGGGCCCGAACACTGAAGCTTTCTTT. The chain carries TRBV10-3 and TRBJ1-1, with 7 bases fitting TRBD1. This CDR3 contains 15 residues. Trimming took 6 bases from V and 1 from J; bases not matched to a gene: 8. CDR1 and CDR2 (germline): ENHRY, SYGVKD.

This clone was found many times. V is TRBV19 and J is TRBJ2-7; 9 bases fit TRBD2. Germline V CDR1 and CDR2: LNHDA, SQIVND (reference sequence). J was trimmed by 0 bases and V by 6 bases; bases with no gene match: 6. This CDR3 comprises 15 residues. The CDR3 nucleotides are TGTGCCAGTAGAGCGGGAGGTCTCCCCTCCTACGAGCAGTACTTC. Amino acid sequence: CASRAGGLPSYEQYF.

V and J are TRBV5-8 and TRBJ1-3, with 7 bases aligning to TRBD1. Per germline, CDR1 SGHTS and CDR2 YDEGEE. Trimming removed 3 bases from V and 3 bases from J; junction bases left unmatched: 3. The CDR3 totals 14 residues. The CDR3 protein is CASSYYRGGNTIYF. The CDR3 DNA sequence: TGTGCCAGCAGCTATTACAGGGGTGGAAACACCATATATTTT.

The gene calls are TRBV6-5 and TRBJ1-1, with 7 positions matching TRBD1. The CDR3 covers 13 residues. The germline gives CDR1 MNHEY, CDR2 SVGAGI. Trimming cost V 3 bases and J 7 bases; bases outside gene matches: 5. The CDR3 loop reads CASSYTRDSEAFF. The CDR3 bases are TGTGCCAGCAGTTATACCCGGGACAGTGAAGCTTTCTTT.

This clone appeared a single time. The J gene is TRBJ1-5, the V gene TRBV2; unclear D gene. Trimming cost V 3 bases and J 5 bases, with 11 bases left between them. Germline V gene lookup returns CDR1 SNHLY and CDR2 FYNNEI. The CDR3 runs 14 residues. The CDR3 DNA sequence: TGTGCCAGCAGTGATGTGGGGAGGCATCAGCCCCAGCATTTT. It yields the protein CASSDVGRHQPQHF.

With respect to this clone: At one boundary the junction diverges from the germline segment, which might be a read error. This chain connects TRBV5-1 to TRBJ2-4, with D tentatively TRBD2 (7 bases). The V gene's germline CDR1 is SGHRS and CDR2 YFSETQ. This CDR3 comprises 15 residues. The CDR3 reads CASSWGGQPKNIQYF. The CDR3 coding sequence is TGTGCCAGCAGCTGGGGGGGCCAGCCCAAAAACATTCAGTACTTC.

This chain connects TRBV28 to TRBJ2-7, with 10 bases that match TRBD2. With V trimmed by 1 base and J by 7 bases, 7 bases remained unmatched. This CDR3 is 15 amino acids long. Looked up from germline, CDR1 is MDHEN and CDR2 is SYDVKM. This CDR3 reads CASSLSASGSREQYF. Written as DNA, the CDR3 is TGTGCCAGCAGTTTATCGGCTAGCGGGAGTCGGGAGCAGTACTTC.

This clone was detected a few times. This CDR3 reads CASSLRQLSGYTF. CDR3 DNA sequence: TGTGCCAGCAGCTTACGACAGTTAAGTGGCTACACCTTC. The chain has TRBV7-2 and TRBJ1-2; a possible D gene is TRBD1 (5 bases). This CDR3 is built from 13 residues. Trimming took off 2 bases at V and 7 bases at J, with 11 bases between the two ends. CDR1 and CDR2 (germline): SGHTA, FQGNSA.

The rearrangement joins TRBV18 to TRBJ2-6, with 7 bases identical to TRBD1. Losses at the gene ends were 2 bases for V and 5 bases for J; bases not matched to a gene: 18. Germline V gene data show CDR1 as KGHSH and CDR2 as LQKENI. This CDR3 comprises 20 residues. The CDR3 nucleotides are TGTGCCAGCTCACCAGCCGGCGGACAGGTGGGGTTTGAGCGGGCCAACGTCCTGACTTTC. Its protein product is CASSPAGGQVGFERANVLTF.

The rearrangement uses TRBV30 and TRBJ1-6; no clear D gene. Trimming cost V 3 bases and J 4 bases, with 7 bases left between them. The CDR3 consists of 13 residues. Germline V CDR1 and CDR2: GTSNPN, SVGIG (reference sequence). In DNA, the CDR3 is TGTGCCTGGAGAGTGACTTATAATTCACCCCTCCACTTT. Protein: CAWRVTYNSPLHF.

This chain links TRBV6-5 with TRBJ2-1, with D tentatively TRBD1 (6 bases). Deletions cut 6 bases from V and 0 bases from J, with 12 bases between. CDR3 length: 15 amino acids. Per the germline V gene, CDR1 is MNHEY and CDR2 is SVGAGI. The CDR3 bases are TGTGCCAGCAGACCGGACAGTGCCTCCTACAATGAGCAGTTCTTC. Protein sequence: CASRPDSASYNEQFF.

The chain links TRBV19 to TRBJ2-3, with 10 bases that match TRBD2. The CDR3 has 17 residues. With 6 bases clipped from V and 2 bases from J, the junction kept 11 bases outside the gene matches. The germline V gene has CDR1 LNHDA and CDR2 SQIVND (reference sequence). CDR3 amino acids: CASRDRAGLAVTDTQYF. As DNA, the CDR3 is TGTGCCAGTAGGGACCGAGCAGGACTAGCGGTCACAGATACGCAGTATTTT.

The rearrangement joins TRBV21-1 to TRBJ1-5; TRBD1, the table's D call, lacks a check against the DNA. TRBV21-1 is classified as a pseudogene. The CDR3 runs to 15 residues. CDR3 DNA sequence: TGTGCCAGCAGGGGACAGGGAGAAAGCAATCAGCCCCAGCATTTT. Translating gives CASRGQGESNQPQHF.

This chain uses TRBV6-5 with TRBJ1-6; no definite D call. Germline V gives CDR1 MNHEY, CDR2 SVGAGI. The V and J ends lost 5 bases and 7 bases respectively, with 12 bases between them. The CDR3 consists of 14 residues. The CDR3 loop is CASSPGSGNSPLHF. CDR3 in DNA: TGTGCCAGCAGTCCGGGGAGCGGAAATTCACCCCTCCACTTT.

The chain links TRBV7-8 to TRBJ2-1; 10 positions agree with TRBD1. CDR3 size: 18 residues. V gave up 5 bases and J gave up 0 bases; unmatched junction bases: 10. In germline, CDR1 is SGHVS, CDR2 FQNEAQ. The CDR3 region has the DNA TGTGCCAGCAGCCCGAACCTGGGGACAGGGGTCTCCTACAATGAGCAGTTCTTC. It translates to CASSPNLGTGVSYNEQFF.